This T cell receptor (beta chain) was captured in a study of blood T cells in healthy people across ages. Concerning this clonotype: The antigen is undetermined.

The CDR3 has 14 amino acids. Germline lookup yields CDR1 MDHEN and CDR2 SYDVKM. The germline V and J ends were trimmed by 6 bases and 10 bases, with 16 bases remaining between them. Whole-study results and caveats: CMV infection status of these donors was not known. When set beside aged donors, long-lived donors presented more naive CD4+ cells and higher diversity. Bulk PBMC profiling left naive and antigen-experienced comparisons inconclusive. Estimated diversity across one million T cells was deemed an underestimate.

A sample-barcoded 5' primer and a J-beta primer mix were used in a second PCR of roughly 7 to 11 cycles. Each CDR3 protein gets one entry after TCRdb re-called the 5' RACE reads with MiXCR. The repertoire consists of under 800,000 distinct CDR3 sequences, with roughly 45% occurring once and the leading ten covering more than 20%. Specimen: blood. This rearrangement joins TRBV28 to TRBJ1-6, with a possible D match to TRBD1 (6 bases). The receptor was isolated from a woman aged 55-75 years in good health. The CDR3 sequence is CASSTNREGSPLHF. CDR3 nucleotides: TGTGCCAGCAGCACAAACAGGGAGGGCTCACCCCTCCACTTT.